This T cell receptor (beta chain) was documented in a study of blood T cell repertoires in COVID-19. Background on the study: The study drew acute and convalescent COVID-19 samples from the United States, Italy and Spain. Sources were T cells, B-cell-depleted T cells, or PBMCs; the material itself was cDNA or gDNA.

This CDR3 contains 12 residues. Looked up from germline, CDR1 is GTSNPN and CDR2 is SVGIG (reference sequence). In the authors' workflow: Estimation of nucleated cell counts was performed using reference gene primer amplification. Assay: immunoSEQ multiplex PCR; the TCRdb copy retains only in-frame clones and omits some. D and trimming were read from the DNA, whereas the V and J calls and clone size are those reported in that table. The sample contains hundreds of thousands of clones, 85% to 90% of which appear only once. This clone occurred a few times. The source is a man aged 35-49 years with acute or convalescent COVID-19. Sequencing was performed on peripheral blood. This chain links TRBV30 with TRBJ1-2, with 8 bases fitting TRBD1. The CDR3 is CARDRREVGYTF. Here the CDR3 DNA reads TGTGCAAGGGACAGGCGTGAGGTCGGCTACACCTTC.